These T cell receptor beta chains were read from a single sample in a study of vaccination effects on CD4 cells after COVID-19. The protocol was immunoSEQ multiplex PCR, while the TCRdb copy is restricted to in-frame clones and leaves out a portion. The sample contains about 73,000 clones, over 70% of which appear only once. These receptors have no identified antigens. The sequencing used CD4+ T cells from PBMCs cultured with SARS-CoV-2 spike peptides, collected before COVID-19 vaccination. Receptor source: a human donor who received a COVID-19 vaccine. CDR3s include the opening cysteine and the closing phenylalanine or tryptophan. The D gene is left open where the match is weak. Some rows have no size entry. The others give once, few or many, or a class for an expanded clone.

clone size	D gene	V gene	J gene	CDR3 protein	CDR3 DNA
once	-	TRBV12-3/TRBV12-4	TRBJ2-4	CASSFGRRVQYF	TGTGCCAGCAGTTTTGGGAGACGGGTTCAGTACTTC
-	-	TRBV3-1/TRBV3-2	TRBJ1-3	CASSQVYLGSGNTIYF	TGTGCCAGCAGCCAAGTCTATCTGGGCTCTGGAAACACCATATATTTT
-	-	TRBV5-5	TRBJ2-3	CASSLGAAASTDTQYF	TGTGCCAGCAGCTTGGGGGCAGCAGCTAGCACAGATACGCAGTATTTT
-	-	TRBV6-2/TRBV6-3	TRBJ2-3	CASSDHYDTQYF	TGTGCCAGCAGTGACCACTATGATACGCAGTATTTT
-	-	TRBV30	TRBJ1-2	CAWSVPQGTYGYTF	TGTGCCTGGAGTGTACCGCAGGGGACCTATGGCTACACCTTC
-	-	TRBV13	TRBJ2-6	CASSRPGQLYGGANVLTF	TGTGCCAGCAGCCGGCCCGGACAGCTCTATGGTGGGGCCAACGTCCTGACTTTC
-	-	TRBV19	TRBJ1-5	CASIPTGRNQPQHF	TGTGCCAGTATACCTACAGGGCGCAATCAGCCCCAGCATTTT
-	-	TRBV5-1	TRBJ2-5	CASSRTLTGQETQYF	TGCGCCAGCAGCCGAACCCTGACAGGACAAGAGACCCAGTACTTC
-	-	TRBV5-1	TRBJ2-5	CASSFQEFQETQYF	TGCGCCAGCAGCTTTCAGGAGTTCCAAGAGACCCAGTACTTC
-	TRBD1	TRBV9	TRBJ1-2	CASSGTGGLAGYTF	TGTGCCAGCAGCGGAACAGGGGGCTTGGCTGGCTACACCTTC
few	TRBD1	TRBV5-1	TRBJ1-6	CASSRDRGNSPLHF	TGCGCCAGCAGCAGAGACAGGGGGAACTCACCCCTCCACTTT
once	-	TRBV7-2	TRBJ2-1	CASSPPPTYNEQFF	TGTGCCAGCAGCCCGCCCCCGACGTACAATGAGCAGTTCTTC
once	-	TRBV19	TRBJ1-4	CASSLDGGNEKLFF	TGTGCCAGTAGCCTGGACGGAGGGAATGAAAAACTGTTTTTT
-	-	TRBV12-3/TRBV12-4	TRBJ1-2	CASSFRDNGYTF	TGTGCCAGCAGTTTCAGGGATAATGGCTACACCTTC
few	-	TRBV5-5	TRBJ1-1	CASSRRDPGGTEAFF	TGTGCCAGCAGCCGAAGGGACCCGGGCGGGACTGAAGCTTTCTTT
-	-	TRBV7-3	TRBJ2-1	CASSPSLGFQGEQFF	TGTGCCAGCAGCCCATCTCTGGGGTTTCAGGGTGAGCAGTTCTTC
once	-	TRBV30	TRBJ2-1	CARDLGLNNEQFF	TGTGCCCGGGATCTGGGACTGAACAATGAGCAGTTCTTC
-	-	TRBV28	TRBJ1-6	CASSSGPSKTNF	TGTGCCAGCAGTTCAGGCCCATCGAAAACGAACTTT
-	-	TRBV19	TRBJ1-4	CASLSRGTNEKLFF	TGTGCCAGTCTCTCCAGGGGTACTAATGAAAAACTGTTTTTT
-	-	TRBV7-2	TRBJ1-1	CASRNGKRTDGINTEAFF	TGTGCCAGCAGAAACGGGAAAAGGACAGACGGGATAAACACTGAAGCTTTCTTT
-	-	TRBV30	TRBJ1-5	CAWSVRGAAEYQPQHF	TGTGCCTGGAGTGTAAGAGGCGCCGCTGAATATCAGCCCCAGCATTTT
-	-	TRBV4-2	TRBJ2-5	CASSLGGAQETQYF	TGTGCCAGCAGCCTAGGAGGGGCCCAAGAGACCCAGTACTTC
-	TRBD1	TRBV12-5	TRBJ1-6	CASGLVLGTGVSPLHF	TGTGCTAGTGGTTTGGTACTTGGGACAGGGGTTTCACCCCTCCACTTT
few	-	TRBV4-3	TRBJ2-2	CASSQDGGIGELFF	TGCGCCAGCAGCCAAGATGGGGGAATCGGGGAGCTGTTTTTT
-	-	TRBV4-3	TRBJ1-6	CASSQDGPWNSPLHF	TGCGCCAGCAGCCAAGATGGGCCCTGGAATTCACCCCTCCACTTT
-	-	TRBV19	TRBJ1-2	CASSIDPRGGVGYTF	TGTGCCAGTAGTATAGACCCCCGAGGAGGGGTCGGCTACACCTTC
-	-	TRBV30	TRBJ2-1	CAWNQGPWEQFF	TGTGCCTGGAACCAAGGTCCGTGGGAGCAGTTCTTC
-	-	TRBV30	TRBJ2-5	CAWSVQSETQYF	TGTGCCTGGAGTGTACAGTCTGAGACCCAGTACTTC
-	TRBD2	TRBV5-1	TRBJ2-1	CASSLAGGPPSEQFF	TGCGCCAGCAGCCTAGCGGGGGGCCCCCCCAGTGAGCAGTTCTTC
-	TRBD1	TRBV7-2	TRBJ1-2	CASSLQGQNYGYTF	TGTGCCAGCAGCCTACAGGGACAGAACTATGGCTACACCTTC
-	TRBD2	TRBV9	TRBJ2-3	CASSPRTSGATDTQYF	TGTGCCAGCAGCCCTCGGACTAGCGGGGCCACAGATACGCAGTATTTT
-	-	TRBV6-2/TRBV6-3	TRBJ2-2	CASSFQSAGELFF	TGTGCCAGCAGTTTCCAGAGCGCCGGGGAGCTGTTTTTT
-	-	TRBV2	TRBJ1-5	CASHGDSNQPQHF	TGTGCCAGCCACGGGGACAGCAATCAGCCCCAGCATTTT
few	-	TRBV7-9	TRBJ2-1	CASSLGSGTPYNEQFF	TGTGCCAGCAGCTTAGGGTCGGGGACCCCTTACAATGAGCAGTTCTTC
-	-	TRBV25-1	TRBJ2-5	CASSPPRVETQYF	TGTGCCAGCAGTCCCCCCAGGGTTGAGACCCAGTACTTC
-	-	TRBV2	TRBJ2-2	CASRAGPNTGELFF	TGTGCCTCTCGAGCGGGTCCAAACACCGGGGAGCTGTTTTTT
-	-	TRBV19	TRBJ1-2	CASSIDGRPVYGYTF	TGTGCCAGTAGTATAGACGGCAGACCCGTCTATGGCTACACCTTC
-	-	TRBV20-1	TRBJ1-5	CSASHTKYLSNQPQHF	TGCAGTGCTAGTCACACGAAATATCTTAGCAATCAGCCCCAGCATTTT
-	TRBD1	TRBV6-5	TRBJ2-5	CASRRTGSQETQYF	TGTGCCAGCAGAAGGACAGGGTCCCAAGAGACCCAGTACTTC
-	-	TRBV27	TRBJ1-5	CASSLYGYSNQPQHF	TGTGCCAGCAGTTTATATGGATATAGCAATCAGCCCCAGCATTTT
few	-	TRBV18	TRBJ1-1	CASSPLEEGTEAFF	TGTGCCAGCTCACCCCTAGAAGAGGGAACTGAAGCTTTCTTT
-	TRBD2	TRBV5-1	TRBJ2-3	CASSLVGGSTDTQYF	TGCGCCAGCAGCTTGGTGGGGGGGAGCACAGATACGCAGTATTTT
-	-	TRBV6-5	TRBJ1-2	CATSRDTSANYGYTF	TGTGCCACGTCCCGGGACACCTCAGCTAACTATGGCTACACCTTC
-	TRBD1	TRBV5-1	TRBJ2-6	CASSWPQGAGANVLTF	TGCGCCAGCAGCTGGCCACAGGGGGCAGGGGCCAACGTCCTGACTTTC
-	-	TRBV7-8	TRBJ1-1	CASSLEGGAEAFF	TGTGCCAGCAGCTTAGAGGGGGGGGCTGAAGCTTTCTTT
-	TRBD2	TRBV15	TRBJ2-3	CATLNSGGPTDTQYF	TGTGCCACATTAAATAGCGGGGGTCCCACAGATACGCAGTATTTT
-	-	TRBV7-8	TRBJ2-4	CASSLDGRAKNIQYF	TGTGCCAGCAGCTTAGACGGTCGCGCCAAAAACATTCAGTACTTC
-	-	TRBV2	TRBJ1-2	CASSEAQGDYGYTF	TGTGCCAGCAGTGAAGCACAGGGAGACTATGGCTACACCTTC
-	-	TRBV6-5	TRBJ2-5	CASSYLRTEGTQYF	TGTGCCAGCAGTTACTTGCGGACCGAGGGGACCCAGTACTTC
few	-	TRBV24-1	TRBJ1-5	CATSDQVDQPQHF	TGTGCCACCAGTGACCAAGTGGATCAGCCCCAGCATTTT
few	-	TRBV12-3/TRBV12-4	TRBJ1-6	CASSLGAGSPLHF	TGTGCCAGCAGTTTGGGGGCTGGTTCACCCCTCCACTTT
-	-	TRBV7-8	TRBJ1-2	CASSLDAGNYGYTF	TGTGCCAGCAGCTTAGACGCGGGGAACTATGGCTACACCTTC
-	TRBD1	TRBV5-1	TRBJ1-1	CASSFKPGQGTNTEAFF	TGCGCCAGCAGCTTCAAGCCGGGACAGGGGACAAACACTGAAGCTTTCTTT
-	-	TRBV5-1	TRBJ1-5	CASSLEGNNQPQHF	TGCGCCAGCAGCTTGGAAGGAAATAATCAGCCCCAGCATTTT
-	TRBD1	TRBV24-1	TRBJ2-5	CATSDWRQGETQYF	TGTGCCACCAGTGATTGGAGACAGGGGGAGACCCAGTACTTC
-	TRBD1	TRBV6-1	TRBJ1-2	CASSEPGTVSGGYTF	TGTGCCAGCAGTGAACCCGGGACAGTATCGGGTGGCTACACCTTC
few	TRBD2	TRBV6-2/TRBV6-3	TRBJ2-1	CASSYRGGPYNEQFF	TGTGCCAGCAGTTATCGGGGGGGCCCCTACAATGAGCAGTTCTTC
-	-	TRBV12-5	TRBJ1-1	CASGLVVSGNTEAFF	TGTGCTAGTGGTTTGGTAGTATCAGGGAACACTGAAGCTTTCTTT
-	-	TRBV15	TRBJ2-6	CATSRDMFSGANVLTF	TGTGCCACCAGCAGAGATATGTTTTCTGGGGCCAACGTCCTGACTTTC